This paragraph covers one T cell receptor (beta chain) sequence. What it binds is not known. The V gene's germline CDR1 is LNHNV and CDR2 YYDKDF (reference sequence). The CDR3 runs 15 residues. V lost 4 bases, J lost 3 bases, and 7 bases stayed unmatched. This specimen comes from a study of beta chain features in type 1 diabetes. Study-wide points: Among all four CD4+ subsets, Type 1 diabetes patients had TCRB CDR3s that were moderately but significantly shorter. Unsettled here was the matter of whether HLA type influences TCRB rearrangement.

The isolated RNA, all of it, was reverse transcribed, so expressed TCRB transcripts were what got sequenced. Here immunoSEQ multiplex PCR was the method, and the copy in TCRdb shows in-frame clones only, minus some. The sample comprises roughly 250,000 clones, over 20% of which are singletons, and about 0.028% rests with the top ten. The J gene is TRBJ2-7, the V gene TRBV15, with 9 bases matching TRBD1. The sample taken for sequencing was naive CD4+ T cells from blood. This TCR came from a woman between 40 and 55 years old with type 1 diabetes. The CDR3 DNA reads TGTGCCACCAGCATGACGCCGGGACAGGGCTACGAGCAGTACTTC. It specifies CATSMTPGQGYEQYF.